This T cell receptor beta chain came from a study of control samples from healthy donors and cancer patients. Looked up from germline, CDR1 is SGHRS and CDR2 is YFSETQ. V lost 0 bases and J 7 bases, leaving 16 bases between the germline ends. The CDR3 extends over 16 amino acids. Only in-frame clones appear in the TCRdb table, and some are missing; sequencing was by immunoSEQ multiplex PCR. This sample has around 230,000 clones, with roughly 94% found just once. The chain employs TRBV5-1 and TRBJ2-2, with D tentatively TRBD1 (6 bases). Sequenced: blood. The receptor was isolated from a man in his forties or fifties in good health. This chain's CDR3 is CASSLVVRQGSGELFF. The CDR3 DNA is TGCGCCAGCAGCTTGGTAGTACGGCAGGGGAGCGGGGAGCTGTTTTTT.